The next 6 T cell receptor beta chains were all read from a single sample in a study of cytotoxic CD8 clonotypes in ibrutinib-treated CLL. Libraries were prepared by immunoSEQ multiplex PCR; TCRdb keeps only in-frame clonotypes and omits some of them. The data show 110,000 to 150,000 clones, with 85% to 95% seen just once and 10% to 12% held by the top ten. The material was PBMCs, obtained after 12 months of ibrutinib treatment. These receptors were collected from a human donor with chronic lymphocytic leukemia.

The gene calls are TRBV28 and TRBJ2-7, with a possible D match to TRBD2 (5 bases). The CDR3 extends over 15 amino acids. Germline CDR1 and CDR2: MDHEN and SYDVKM. V was cut by 7 bases and J by 0 bases, with 16 bases left in between. The CDR3: CASTPRGGPSYEQYF. The CDR3 coding sequence is TGTGCCAGCACCCCTCGCGGAGGCCCCTCCTACGAGCAGTACTTC.

This clone was detected only a few times. V and J are TRBV15 and TRBJ1-4, with D unclear. CDR3 length equals 11 residues. Per the germline V gene, CDR1 is LNHNV and CDR2 is YYDKDF (reference sequence). The V gene lost 0 bases and the J gene lost 8 bases, with 1 base spanning the gap. Here the CDR3 reads CATSRDEKLFF. CDR3 nucleotides: TGTGCCACCAGCAGAGACGAAAAACTGTTTTTT.

This clone was found once. V gene TRBV7-2 combines with J gene TRBJ2-7; D might be TRBD1 or TRBD2, each matching 5 bases. The germline gives CDR1 SGHTA, CDR2 FQGNSA. This CDR3 is built from 16 residues. Trimming cost V 5 bases and J 0 bases, with 17 bases left between them. CDR3 in amino acids: CASSHPSSGGSYEQYF. For the CDR3, the DNA is TGTGCCAGCAGCCACCCATCGTCTGGGGGCTCCTACGAGCAGTACTTC.

The rearrangement joins TRBV5-6 to TRBJ2-5; D is unclear. V shed 0 bases and J shed 7 bases, with 7 bases lying between them. This CDR3 contains 12 residues. Per germline, CDR1 SGHDT and CDR2 YYEEEE. The CDR3 coding sequence is TGTGCCAGCAGCTTGGGAACGGGGACCCAGTACTTC. This codes for CASSLGTGTQYF.

The chain recombines TRBV7-8 with TRBJ2-3; 12 nucleotides agree with TRBD2. Germline CDR1 is SGHVS and CDR2 is FQNEAQ. There are 15 residues in the CDR3. The J segment lost 2 bases and the V segment lost 6 bases, leaving 3 bases of the junction unmatched. The CDR3: CASRLAGGNTDTQYF. The CDR3 coding sequence is TGTGCCAGCAGACTAGCGGGAGGAAACACAGATACGCAGTATTTT.

This rearrangement joins TRBV27 to TRBJ2-1; D is ambiguous. This CDR3 contains 13 residues. Germline V gene lookup returns CDR1 MNHEY and CDR2 SMNVEV (reference sequence). Trimming took 7 bases from V and 5 from J, leaving 12 bases between them. The CDR3 DNA sequence: TGTGCCAGCAACCCTATCCCCAACAATGAGCAGTTCTTC. This codes for CASNPIPNNEQFF.